A single sample gave rise to the 20 T cell receptor beta chains below, sequenced in a study of blood T cell repertoires in COVID-19. Profiled with immunoSEQ multiplex PCR; TCRdb holds only in-frame clones, not every one. Among 250,000 to 300,000 clones listed, 85% to 90% were seen once. Sample: PBMCs or T cells enriched from blood (not recorded which). The receptors originated from an older woman who had recovered from COVID-19.

V is TRBV5-1 and J is TRBJ2-3, with 8 bases identical to TRBD1. Germline lookup yields CDR1 SGHRS and CDR2 YFSETQ. The CDR3 has 17 residues. V trimming: 0 bases; J trimming: 4 bases; junction bases outside the gene matches: 10. CDR3 protein: CASSLGTRTGIADTQYF. CDR3 bases: TGCGCCAGCAGCTTGGGTACCCGGACAGGGATAGCAGATACGCAGTATTTT. Based on the CDR3 plus reference TRBV5-1 and TRBJ2-3, the full variable domain is KAGVTQTPRYLIKTRGQQVTLSCSPISGHRSVSWYQQTPGQGLQFLFEYFSETQRNKGNFPGRFSGRQFSNSRSEMNVSTLELGDSALYLCASSLGTRTGIADTQYFGPGTRLTVL.

The rearrangement links TRBV7-9 to TRBJ1-1, with TRBD1 matching over 8 bases. Germline V gives CDR1 SEHNR, CDR2 FQNEAQ (reference sequence). Unmatched junction bases numbered 13, after V lost 4 bases and J lost 3 bases. This CDR3 contains 17 residues. CDR3 bases: TGTGCCAGCAGCTCAGTTGGACAGGGCCGAGATCACACTGAAGCTTTCTTT. As protein: CASSSVGQGRDHTEAFF.

The rearrangement links TRBV27 to TRBJ2-2, with a weak D call TRBD2 (6 bases). V was trimmed by 2 bases and J by 2 bases, leaving 18 bases between them. CDR1 is MNHEY and CDR2 is SMNVEV in the germline V gene (reference sequence). This CDR3 is built from 18 residues. This CDR3 is CASSLRLVGATNTGELFF. The CDR3 region has the DNA TGTGCCAGCAGTTTAAGACTAGTGGGAGCCACCAACACCGGGGAGCTGTTTTTT.

V is TRBV5-1 and J is TRBJ1-1; D remains ambiguous. Per germline, CDR1 SGHRS and CDR2 YFSETQ. V was cut by 4 bases and J by 2 bases, with 18 bases left in between. The CDR3 loop spans 16 amino acids. CDR3 sequence reads: CASSPLAGSRNTEAFF. In DNA, the CDR3 is TGCGCCAGCAGCCCTTTGGCGGGGTCCCGAAACACTGAAGCTTTCTTT.

V usage is TRBV30 and J usage is TRBJ1-2; perhaps TRBD1 as D (5 bases). The germline gives CDR1 GTSNPN, CDR2 SVGIG (reference sequence). This CDR3 has 14 amino acids. V was clipped by 2 bases and J by 4 bases, with 14 bases between them. CDR3 residues: CAWSTGGVLYGYTF. CDR3 nucleotide sequence: TGTGCCTGGAGTACGGGGGGAGTCCTCTATGGCTACACCTTC.

The chain employs TRBV15 and TRBJ2-5, with TRBD2 as a possible D gene (5 bases). The CDR3 is made up of 13 amino acids. The germline V gene has CDR1 LNHNV and CDR2 YYDKDF (reference sequence). Between the trimmed V and J ends, which lost 3 bases and 4 bases, there was a span of 9 bases. CDR3 sequence (DNA): TGTGCCACCAGCAGCGGACTTAGAGAGACCCAGTACTTC. It is translated as CATSSGLRETQYF.

This sequence joins TRBV7-9 and TRBJ2-5; the D gene is possibly TRBD2 (6 bases). CDR3 length: 16 residues. Trimming took off 4 bases at V and 2 bases at J, with 17 bases between the two ends. Germline values: CDR1 SEHNR, CDR2 FQNEAQ (reference sequence). The CDR3 region has the DNA TGTGCCAGCAGCTCCCGGACTACCAATGGACAAGAGACCCAGTACTTC. It specifies CASSSRTTNGQETQYF.

The chain is built from TRBV5-5 and TRBJ2-7, with 10 nucleotides matching TRBD2. This CDR3 comprises 15 residues. V lost 0 bases to trimming and J lost 0 bases; unmatched junction nucleotides: 0. The germline gives CDR1 SGHKS, CDR2 YYEKEE (reference sequence). The CDR3 coding sequence is TGTGCCAGCAGCTTGGGACTAGCGGGCTCCTACGAGCAGTACTTC. Translating it yields CASSLGLAGSYEQYF.

This sequence joins TRBV5-1 and TRBJ1-1; a weak D match, TRBD1 (5 bases). The length of the CDR3 is 13 residues. Germline V lookup: CDR1 SGHRS, CDR2 YFSETQ. V dropped 7 bases and J dropped 0 bases, with 10 bases sitting between them. The CDR3 DNA reads TGCGCCAGCTCCCGGGGGGTGAACACTGAAGCTTTCTTT. Amino acid sequence: CASSRGVNTEAFF.

This clone was counted only a few times. The V call is TRBV7-9, the J call TRBJ1-2; tentatively, D is TRBD1 (6 bases). Germline V gene lookup returns CDR1 SEHNR and CDR2 FQNEAQ (reference sequence). The CDR3 is made up of 16 amino acids. Trimming removed 5 bases at V and 8 bases at J, with 24 bases between. The CDR3 nucleotides read TGTGCCAGCAGCCCGGGGGGTCTCACAGGGATTGGCGGCTACACCTTC. This gives the protein CASSPGGLTGIGGYTF.

J is TRBJ2-2 and V is TRBV18, with a weak D call TRBD1 (6 bases). In germline, CDR1 is KGHSH, CDR2 LQKENI. This CDR3 comprises 16 residues. V was cut by 0 bases and J by 4 bases, with 12 bases left in between. CDR3 protein: CASSPPGGESTGELFF. In DNA, the CDR3 is TGTGCCAGCTCACCACCAGGGGGAGAGAGCACCGGGGAGCTGTTTTTT.

This chain connects TRBV5-1 to TRBJ1-1; D is perhaps TRBD1 (5 bases). The CDR3 is 13 amino acids. Germline-derived CDR1 and CDR2 are SGHRS and YFSETQ. Trimming took 1 base from V and 3 from J, leaving 7 bases between them. In DNA form, the CDR3 reads TGCGCCAGCAGCTTGACACAGGACACTGAAGCTTTCTTT. The encoded protein is CASSLTQDTEAFF. Filled out from reference TRBV5-1 and TRBJ1-1, the complete variable domain reads KAGVTQTPRYLIKTRGQQVTLSCSPISGHRSVSWYQQTPGQGLQFLFEYFSETQRNKGNFPGRFSGRQFSNSRSEMNVSTLELGDSALYLCASSLTQDTEAFFGQGTRLTVV.

This chain links TRBV7-8 with TRBJ1-3; weak D call: TRBD1 (5 bases). The CDR3 is 14 residues long. Germline CDR1 is SGHVS and CDR2 is FQNEAQ. V was pared by 3 bases and J by 2 bases, with 8 bases between. CDR3 amino acids: CASSLGGAGNTIYF. CDR3 bases: TGTGCCAGCAGCTTGGGGGGTGCTGGAAACACCATATATTTT. Using reference TRBV7-8 and TRBJ1-3 for the parts outside the CDR3, the full variable domain is GAGVSQSPRYKVAKRGQDVALRCDPISGHVSLFWYQQALGQGPEFLTYFQNEAQLDKSGLPSDRFFAERPEGSVSTLKIQRTQQEDSAVYLCASSLGGAGNTIYFGEGSWLTVV.

The chain couples TRBV7-2 to TRBJ1-2; 9 nucleotides match TRBD1. Germline CDR1 is SGHTA and CDR2 is FQGNSA. This CDR3 is 14 amino acids long. The trim removed 5 bases at V and 4 bases at J, leaving 5 bases unmatched. The CDR3 DNA is TGTGCCAGCAGCATGGACAGGGGCATCTATGGCTACACCTTC. Protein product: CASSMDRGIYGYTF.

The rearrangement links TRBV2 to TRBJ1-1; D remains unclear. Germline lookup yields CDR1 SNHLY and CDR2 FYNNEI. The length of the CDR3 is 13 residues. Trimming removed 6 bases at V and 2 bases at J, with 10 bases between. CDR3 in DNA: TGTGCCAGCAGCGCGGCCTTTAACACTGAAGCTTTCTTT. As protein: CASSAAFNTEAFF.

The chain recombines TRBV9 with TRBJ1-2; D perhaps matches TRBD1 (6 bases). Between the trimmed V and J ends, which lost 1 base and 2 bases, there was a span of 18 bases. CDR1 SGDLS and CDR2 YYNGEE come from the germline V gene. The CDR3 sequence is 17 residues long. The CDR3 loop is CASSVYPPSGTNYGYTF. The CDR3 coding sequence is TGTGCCAGCAGCGTATACCCGCCTTCCGGGACAAACTATGGCTACACCTTC.

The chain joins TRBV5-6 to TRBJ2-1; 7 bases match TRBD2. CDR1 SGHDT and CDR2 YYEEEE come from the germline V gene. The CDR3 is 14 residues long. The V segment lost 4 bases and the J segment 7 bases; nucleotides outside the gene matches: 8. The CDR3 DNA follows: TGTGCCAGCAGCCTCCACGCGGGAGTTAATGAGCAGTTCTTC. Amino acid sequence: CASSLHAGVNEQFF.

The V and J genes are TRBV12-3 or TRBV12-4 and TRBJ2-2; D might be TRBD1 (6 bases). The ends were cut back, 3 bases at V and 7 bases at J, with 9 bases in the middle. The CDR3 is 13 residues long. As DNA, the CDR3 is TGTGCCAGCAGTTTCCAGGACAGCGGGGAGCTGTTTTTT. This sequence encodes CASSFQDSGELFF.

The chain links TRBV7-3 to TRBJ1-6, with D possibly TRBD1 on 6 matching bases. Trimming stripped 0 bases from V and 9 bases from J, with 18 bases between. The CDR3 is 17 amino acids. CDR1 is SGHTA and CDR2 is FQGTGA in the germline V gene. The CDR3 bases are TGTGCCAGCAGCTTAACGTGGAAGGGACATCGGGGTTCACCCCTCCACTTT. Residues: CASSLTWKGHRGSPLHF.

The V call is TRBV19, the J call TRBJ1-2; no firm D call. Germline V gene data show CDR1 as LNHDA and CDR2 as SQIVND (reference sequence). Trimming took 4 bases from V and 6 from J, leaving 33 bases between them. The CDR3 loop spans 20 amino acids. CDR3 nucleotide sequence: TGTGCCAGTAGTACCACCACGAGGGCCAAGGCAGGTTGGGGTACTAATGGCTACACCTTC. It codes for CASSTTTRAKAGWGTNGYTF.